A single T cell receptor (beta chain) is shown here with its context. This record belongs to a study of cytomegalovirus exposure and HLA in healthy donors. Across the whole study: Earlier, almost 120 million unique TCR beta sequences were recovered from roughly 200 million T cells by an analysis.

Researchers ran the PCR with 60 Vbeta and 13 Jbeta primers. Measured with immunoSEQ multiplex PCR; TCRdb has only the in-frame clones, and not every one. The sample has some 190,000 clones; over 60% are singletons. This CDR3 has 16 residues. Trimming shortened V by 6 bases and J by 4 bases, and 18 bases separated the two germline ends. From germline, CDR1 is MNHEY and CDR2 SMNVEV (reference sequence). The sequencing sample was made of PBMCs. The V call is TRBV27, the J call TRBJ1-4, with TRBD1 as a possible D gene (6 bases). This sequence was found in a man aged 18 to 30 in good health and CMV-seronegative. CDR3 residues: CASSQLQGYGNEKLFF. CDR3 in DNA: TGTGCCAGCAGCCAACTCCAGGGGTACGGTAATGAAAAACTGTTTTTT.